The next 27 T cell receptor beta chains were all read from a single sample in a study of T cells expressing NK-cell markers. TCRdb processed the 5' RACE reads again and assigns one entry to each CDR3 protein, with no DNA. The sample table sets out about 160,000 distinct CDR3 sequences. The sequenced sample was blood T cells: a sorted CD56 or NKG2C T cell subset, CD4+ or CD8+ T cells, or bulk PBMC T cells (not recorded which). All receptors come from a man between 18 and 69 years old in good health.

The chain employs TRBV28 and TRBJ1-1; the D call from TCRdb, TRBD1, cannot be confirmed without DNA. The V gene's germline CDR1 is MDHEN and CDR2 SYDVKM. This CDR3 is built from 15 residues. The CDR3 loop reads CASSPGHDGNTEAFF.

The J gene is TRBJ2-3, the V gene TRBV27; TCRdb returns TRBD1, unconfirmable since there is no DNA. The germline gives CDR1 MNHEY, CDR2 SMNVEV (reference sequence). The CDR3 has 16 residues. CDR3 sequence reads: CASSLYGGLSTDTQYF.

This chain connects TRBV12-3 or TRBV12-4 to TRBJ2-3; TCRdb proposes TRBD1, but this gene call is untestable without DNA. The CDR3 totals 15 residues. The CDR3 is CASSSGRGAGDTQYF.

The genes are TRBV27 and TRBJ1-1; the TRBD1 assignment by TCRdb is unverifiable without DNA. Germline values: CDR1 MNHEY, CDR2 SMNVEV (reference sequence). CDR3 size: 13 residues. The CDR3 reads CASSLSPGTEAFF.

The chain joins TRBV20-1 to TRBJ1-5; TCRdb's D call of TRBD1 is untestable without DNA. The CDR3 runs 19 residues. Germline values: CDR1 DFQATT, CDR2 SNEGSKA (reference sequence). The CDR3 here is CSARDQLTGGTYSNQPQHF.

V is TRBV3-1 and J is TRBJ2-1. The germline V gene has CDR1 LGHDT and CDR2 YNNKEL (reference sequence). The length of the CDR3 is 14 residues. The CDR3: CASSQGPRSDEQFF.

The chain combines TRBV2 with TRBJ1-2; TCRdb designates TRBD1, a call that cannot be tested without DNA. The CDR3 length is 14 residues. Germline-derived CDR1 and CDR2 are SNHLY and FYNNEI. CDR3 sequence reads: CASRELGQNYGYTF.

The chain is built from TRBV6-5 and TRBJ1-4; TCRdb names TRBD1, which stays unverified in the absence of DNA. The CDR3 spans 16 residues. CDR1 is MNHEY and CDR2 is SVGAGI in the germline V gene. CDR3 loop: CASSSREQGKGEKLFF.

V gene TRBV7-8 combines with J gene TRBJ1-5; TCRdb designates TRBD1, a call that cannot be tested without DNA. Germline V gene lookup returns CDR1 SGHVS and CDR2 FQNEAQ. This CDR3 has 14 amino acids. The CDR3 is CASSLQGARQPQHF.

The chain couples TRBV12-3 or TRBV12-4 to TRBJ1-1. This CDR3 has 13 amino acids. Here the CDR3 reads CASSSSDKGEAFF.

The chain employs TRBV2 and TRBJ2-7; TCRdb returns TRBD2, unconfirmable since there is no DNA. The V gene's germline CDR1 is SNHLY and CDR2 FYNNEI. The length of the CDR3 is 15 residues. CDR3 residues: CASSGTSIGRYEQYF.

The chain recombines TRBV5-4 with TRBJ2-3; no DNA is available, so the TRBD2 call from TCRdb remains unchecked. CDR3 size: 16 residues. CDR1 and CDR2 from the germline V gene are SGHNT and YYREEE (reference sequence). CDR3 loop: CASSLGWSGGADTQYF.

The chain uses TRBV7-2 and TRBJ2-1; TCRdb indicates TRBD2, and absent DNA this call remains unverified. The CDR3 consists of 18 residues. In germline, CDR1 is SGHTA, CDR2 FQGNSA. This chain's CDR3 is CASSKPEASGGPHHEQFF.

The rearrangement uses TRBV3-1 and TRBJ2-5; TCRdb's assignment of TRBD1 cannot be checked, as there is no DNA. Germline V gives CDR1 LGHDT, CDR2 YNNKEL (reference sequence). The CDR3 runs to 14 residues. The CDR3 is CASSQTGYQETQYF.

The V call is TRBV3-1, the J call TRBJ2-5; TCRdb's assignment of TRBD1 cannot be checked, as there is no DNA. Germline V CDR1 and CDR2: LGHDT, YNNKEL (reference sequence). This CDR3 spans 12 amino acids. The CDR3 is CASSQPRDRLYF.

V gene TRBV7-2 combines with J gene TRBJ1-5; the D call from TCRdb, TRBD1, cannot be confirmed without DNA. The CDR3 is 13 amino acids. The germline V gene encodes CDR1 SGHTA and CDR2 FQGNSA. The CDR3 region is CASSSDPGQPQHF.

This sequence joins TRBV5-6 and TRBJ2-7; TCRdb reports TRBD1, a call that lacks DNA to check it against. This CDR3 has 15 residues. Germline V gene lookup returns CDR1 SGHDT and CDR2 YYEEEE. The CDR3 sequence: CASSTLDRPPYEQYF.

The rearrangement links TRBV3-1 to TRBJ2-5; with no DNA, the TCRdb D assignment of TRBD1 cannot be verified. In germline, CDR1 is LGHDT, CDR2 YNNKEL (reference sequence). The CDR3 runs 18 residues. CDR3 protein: CASSQGVLGGLTKETQYF.

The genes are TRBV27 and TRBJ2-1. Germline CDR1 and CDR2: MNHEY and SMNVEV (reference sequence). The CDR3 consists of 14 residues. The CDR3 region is CASSLSGVGNEQFF.

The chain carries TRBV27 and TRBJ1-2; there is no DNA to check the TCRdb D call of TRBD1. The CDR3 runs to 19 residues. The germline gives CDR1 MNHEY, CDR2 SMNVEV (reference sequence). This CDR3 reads CASSLSGWAGGRTNYGYTF.

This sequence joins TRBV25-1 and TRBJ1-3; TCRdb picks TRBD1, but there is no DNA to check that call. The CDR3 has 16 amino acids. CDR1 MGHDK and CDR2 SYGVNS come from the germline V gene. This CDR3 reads CASSGFGQSSGNTIYF.

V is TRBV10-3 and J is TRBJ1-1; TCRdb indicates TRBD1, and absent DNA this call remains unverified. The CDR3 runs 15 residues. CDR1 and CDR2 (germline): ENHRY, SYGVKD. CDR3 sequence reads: CAISESGGPGTEAFF.

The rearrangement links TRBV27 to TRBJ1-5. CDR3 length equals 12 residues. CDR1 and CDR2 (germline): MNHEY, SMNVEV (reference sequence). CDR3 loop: CASSQGGRPQHF.

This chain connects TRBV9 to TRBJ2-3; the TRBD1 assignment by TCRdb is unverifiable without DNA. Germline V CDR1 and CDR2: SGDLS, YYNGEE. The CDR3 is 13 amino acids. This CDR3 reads CASSPPPDPTQYF.

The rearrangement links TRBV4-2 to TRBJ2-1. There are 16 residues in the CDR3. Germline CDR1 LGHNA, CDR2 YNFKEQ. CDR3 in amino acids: CASSQELASSYNEQFF.

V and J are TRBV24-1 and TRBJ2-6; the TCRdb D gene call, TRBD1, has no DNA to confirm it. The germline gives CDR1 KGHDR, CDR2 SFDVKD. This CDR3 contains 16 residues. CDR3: CATSGRQGLGANVLTF.

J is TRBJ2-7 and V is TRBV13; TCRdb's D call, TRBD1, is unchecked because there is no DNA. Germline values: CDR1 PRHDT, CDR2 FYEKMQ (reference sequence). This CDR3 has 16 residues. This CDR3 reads CASSLEDRGFGGEQYF.